The entry below gives a single T cell receptor beta chain sequence along with its context. The target antigen is unknown. The data were taken from a study of CD8 T cells in ankylosing spondylitis. Points from the study as a whole: Disease-linked clones had a CD8+ phenotype and relatively low frequency in peripheral blood. A TCR beta motif of about eight highly homologous variants seemed to mark ankylosing spondylitis blood. Previously reported in reactive arthritis synovial fluid and blood were some of the motif variants.

CDR3 length: 14 amino acids. From germline, CDR1 is SQVTM and CDR2 ANQGSEA. V shed 7 bases and J 9 bases; nucleotides not matched to a gene: 9. TCRdb analysed the 5' RACE reads with MiXCR anew, one entry per CDR3 protein. This sample has about 540,000 distinct CDR3 sequences, with roughly an eighth found just once. The chain has TRBV29-1 and TRBJ2-1; 13 bases match TRBD2. This sequence originates from a male donor with ankylosing spondylitis. The sequenced sample was blood, either unsorted or a sorted T cell fraction (not recorded which). The CDR3 DNA reads TGCAGCGCGGTGACTAGCGGGAGGTTCGGTGAGCAGTTCTTC. This gives the protein CSAVTSGRFGEQFF.